The 23 T cell receptor beta chains reported below all come from one sample, sequenced in a study of T cell responses to AZD1222 COVID-19 vaccine. Profiling relied on immunoSEQ multiplex PCR, and the TCRdb table lists in-frame clones only, not all of them. Of some 140,000 clones in the sample, about 80% were seen once. The sample in question was peripheral blood, obtained on day 0 of AZD1222 vaccination. The receptors were sampled from an adult in good health.

This clone was counted a single time. The chain couples TRBV5-4 to TRBJ1-1, with D possibly matching TRBD1 (5 bases). The CDR3 spans 16 residues. The ends were cut back, 4 bases at V and 4 bases at J, with 20 bases in the middle. Germline V gene data show CDR1 as SGHNT and CDR2 as YYREEE (reference sequence). CDR3 residues: CASSAGEGSRGTEAFF. In DNA, the CDR3 is TGTGCCAGCAGCGCCGGGGAGGGGTCGAGGGGCACTGAAGCTTTCTTT.

This chain joins TRBV6-6 and TRBJ1-6; D unresolved. Germline CDR1 and CDR2: MNHNY and SVGAGI (reference sequence). Trimming took 5 bases from V and 7 from J, leaving 15 bases between them. The CDR3 extends over 15 amino acids. In DNA, the CDR3 is TGTGCCAGCAGTCTACCCCCTTATTACAATTCACCCCTCCACTTT. This encodes CASSLPPYYNSPLHF.

V is TRBV7-8 and J is TRBJ1-5; TRBD1 aligns across 10 bases. V trimming: 4 bases; J trimming: 6 bases; junction bases outside the gene matches: 6. The CDR3 runs to 15 residues. CDR1 and CDR2 from the germline V gene are SGHVS and FQNEAQ. CDR3 DNA sequence: TGTGCCAGCAGCTCGCGCCGGGACAGGGGTCAGCCCCAGCATTTT. It translates to CASSSRRDRGQPQHF.

This clone has a single count. This sequence joins TRBV5-6 and TRBJ2-7; no firm D call. The V gene lost 0 bases and the J gene lost 6 bases, with 4 bases spanning the gap. The CDR3 runs 11 residues. CDR1 and CDR2 from the germline V gene are SGHDT and YYEEEE. The CDR3 protein is CASSLEIEQYF. For the CDR3, the DNA is TGTGCCAGCAGCTTGGAAATCGAGCAGTACTTC.

This clone was detected only a few times. The chain uses TRBV19 and TRBJ1-5; D unresolved. This CDR3 has 13 residues. Trimming pared 7 bases from V and 3 bases from J, leaving 10 bases between. CDR1 LNHDA and CDR2 SQIVND come from the germline V gene (reference sequence). The DNA of the CDR3 is TGTGCCAGTAAACGGAGTAACAATCAGCCCCAGCATTTT. Protein: CASKRSNNQPQHF.

The chain has TRBV28 and TRBJ1-6; the D gene is possibly TRBD1 (6 bases). The CDR3 sequence is 15 residues long. Germline assignment: CDR1 MDHEN and CDR2 SYDVKM. V lost 8 bases and J lost 7, with 18 bases in between. CDR3 sequence (DNA): TGTGCCAGCCCGAGGACAGTCTGGGGCAATTCACCCCTCCACTTT. This gives the protein CASPRTVWGNSPLHF.

This clone was detected only once. The V call is TRBV6-5, the J call TRBJ1-2; 10 bases agree with TRBD1. The CDR3 is 15 residues long. Germline assignment: CDR1 MNHEY and CDR2 SVGAGI. V lost 5 bases, J lost 5 bases, and 8 bases stayed unmatched. The CDR3, as DNA: TGTGCCAGCAGTCGTACCTGGGACAGGGGATATGGCTACACCTTC. Amino acid sequence: CASSRTWDRGYGYTF.

The CDR3 loop reads CASSLDYGQTDGYTF. CDR3 bases: TGTGCCAGCTCATTGGATTACGGCCAGACTGATGGCTACACCTTC. The J gene is TRBJ1-2, the V gene TRBV18; unclear D gene. The CDR3 is made up of 15 amino acids. V was shortened by 5 bases and J by 6 bases, with 19 bases between the two germline ends. CDR1 is KGHSH and CDR2 is LQKENI in the germline V gene.

This rearrangement joins TRBV7-8 to TRBJ1-1, with TRBD1 as a possible D gene (5 bases). Looked up from germline, CDR1 is SGHVS and CDR2 is FQNEAQ. This CDR3 region has 12 residues. V was trimmed by 5 bases and J by 7 bases, leaving 11 bases between them. CDR3 protein: CASSDRQLEAFF. CDR3 coding DNA: TGTGCCAGCAGCGACAGACAGCTTGAAGCTTTCTTT. Full variable domain (rest looked up from reference TRBV7-8 and TRBJ1-1): GAGVSQSPRYKVAKRGQDVALRCDPISGHVSLFWYQQALGQGPEFLTYFQNEAQLDKSGLPSDRFFAERPEGSVSTLKIQRTQQEDSAVYLCASSDRQLEAFFGQGTRLTVV.

Notes on this clone: The junction and the germline gene differ at one end; a read error may be behind it. This sequence joins TRBV12-3 or TRBV12-4 and TRBJ1-2; 10 bases fit TRBD1. There are 13 residues in the CDR3. In DNA form, the CDR3 reads TGTGCCAGCAGACCCGCCGGGACAGGGGATTCCGTCTTC. This sequence encodes CASRPAGTGDSVF.

This clone was picked up one time. The gene calls are TRBV5-1 and TRBJ2-2, with 9 bases lining up with TRBD2. CDR1 is SGHRS and CDR2 is YFSETQ in the germline V gene. V lost 1 base and J lost 2; bases outside the gene matches: 6. This CDR3 has 17 amino acids. The CDR3 spells CASSLSTSGGNTGELFF. The DNA for the CDR3 is TGCGCCAGCAGCTTGTCGACTAGCGGCGGAAACACCGGGGAGCTGTTTTTT. Supplemented by reference TRBV5-1 and TRBJ2-2, the full variable domain reads KAGVTQTPRYLIKTRGQQVTLSCSPISGHRSVSWYQQTPGQGLQFLFEYFSETQRNKGNFPGRFSGRQFSNSRSEMNVSTLELGDSALYLCASSLSTSGGNTGELFFGEGSRLTVL.

V usage is TRBV29-1 and J usage is TRBJ1-1; TRBD1 might be the D (5 bases). Between the trimmed V and J ends, which lost 4 bases and 4 bases, there was a span of 19 bases. Germline CDR1 SQVTM, CDR2 ANQGSEA. The CDR3 totals 15 residues. CDR3 residues: CSVVRGGGRGTEAFF. The CDR3 bases are TGCAGCGTTGTTCGTGGGGGAGGCCGGGGCACTGAAGCTTTCTTT.

As DNA, the CDR3 is TGTGCCAGCAGTTCCAGGGGAGAAGGCTCCTACGAGCAGTACTTC. The encoded protein is CASSSRGEGSYEQYF. This chain connects TRBV6-5 to TRBJ2-7, with D possibly being TRBD1 (6 bases). The length of the CDR3 is 15 residues. V gave up 4 bases and J gave up 0 bases, with 13 bases separating them. Germline CDR1 MNHEY, CDR2 SVGAGI.

The rearrangement links TRBV28 to TRBJ2-7; 10 nucleotides match TRBD1. V shed 5 bases, J shed 6 bases, and the junction held 7 bases outside the gene matches. The germline V gene has CDR1 MDHEN and CDR2 SYDVKM. This CDR3 comprises 14 residues. This CDR3 reads CASSHGDRGVEQYF. The CDR3 bases are TGTGCCAGCAGTCACGGGGACAGGGGTGTCGAGCAGTACTTC.

V usage is TRBV2 and J usage is TRBJ1-2; D ambiguous. V lost 6 bases to trimming and J lost 5 bases, with 16 bases between them. The CDR3 has 14 residues. Germline V gene sequence: CDR1 SNHLY, CDR2 FYNNEI. CDR3 loop: CASRVQRSFYGYTF. The CDR3 nucleotides read TGTGCCAGCAGGGTCCAGCGCTCGTTTTATGGCTACACCTTC.

This chain joins TRBV30 and TRBJ2-7; 7 nucleotides agree with TRBD1. The ends lost 4 bases at V and 3 bases at J; junction bases unmatched: 6. CDR1 and CDR2 (germline): GTSNPN, SVGIG (reference sequence). CDR3 length: 13 amino acids. CDR3 region: CAWTRDSGYEQYF. The CDR3 bases are TGTGCCTGGACCAGGGACAGTGGCTACGAGCAGTACTTC.

V and J are TRBV19 and TRBJ1-1; 8 bases align to TRBD1. Germline values: CDR1 LNHDA, CDR2 SQIVND (reference sequence). V gave up 4 bases and J gave up 4 bases; unmatched junction bases: 11. This CDR3 is 16 amino acids long. CDR3 region: CASSRQGNGVGTEAFF. The CDR3 coding sequence is TGTGCCAGTAGTAGACAGGGGAACGGGGTAGGCACTGAAGCTTTCTTT. Combining the CDR3 with reference TRBV19 and TRBJ1-1 gives the whole variable domain DGGITQSPKYLFRKEGQNVTLSCEQNLNHDAMYWYRQDPGQGLRLIYYSQIVNDFQKGDIAEGYSVSREKKESFPLTVTSAQKNPTAFYLCASSRQGNGVGTEAFFGQGTRLTVV.

This clone was observed a handful of times. The rearrangement uses TRBV30 and TRBJ1-5; tentative D call: TRBD1 (5 bases). Germline V gene lookup returns CDR1 GTSNPN and CDR2 SVGIG (reference sequence). This CDR3 has 12 amino acids. The V gene lost 3 bases and the J gene lost 2 bases, with 5 bases spanning the gap. The CDR3 reads CAWRQGNQPQHF. The CDR3 coding sequence is TGTGCCTGGAGACAGGGCAATCAGCCCCAGCATTTT. The complete variable domain, with remaining parts taken from reference TRBV30 and TRBJ1-5, reads SQTIHQWPATLVQPVGSPLSLECTVEGTSNPNLYWYRQAAGRGLQLLFYSVGIGQISSEVPQNLSASRPQDRQFILSSKKLLLSDSGFYLCAWRQGNQPQHFGDGTRLSIL.

This chain connects TRBV28 to TRBJ1-2, with TRBD1 matching 8 bases. The CDR3 consists of 17 residues. Germline-derived CDR1 and CDR2 are MDHEN and SYDVKM. J gave up 2 bases and V 8 bases, and 16 bases lay outside the gene matches. The CDR3 DNA reads TGTGCCAGCGCTTTGGGCGGGGTAGGGACAGGCAACTATGGCTACACCTTC. This gives the protein CASALGGVGTGNYGYTF.

The sample holds a few counts of this clone. The chain combines TRBV25-1 with TRBJ2-2; D remains ambiguous. The germline CDR1 and CDR2 sequences are MGHDK and SYGVNS. The CDR3 length is 11 residues. Trimming removed 4 bases at V and 5 bases at J, with 2 bases between. In DNA form, the CDR3 reads TGTGCCAGCAGTGGAACCGGGGAGCTGTTTTTT. It codes for CASSGTGELFF. Together with reference TRBV25-1 and TRBJ2-2, the CDR3 gives the full variable domain: EADIYQTPRYLVIGTGKKITLECSQTMGHDKMYWYQQDPGMELHLIHYSYGVNSTEKGDLSSESTVSRIRTEHFPLTLESARPSHTSQYLCASSGTGELFFGEGSRLTVL.

The chain has TRBV6-5 and TRBJ1-1; 7 nucleotides agree with TRBD1. CDR1 and CDR2 (germline): MNHEY, SVGAGI. The CDR3 sequence is 13 residues long. Trimming cost V 3 bases and J 6 bases; bases outside gene matches: 4. This CDR3 reads CASSYRGTAEAFF. Written as DNA, the CDR3 is TGTGCCAGCAGTTATCGGGGGACAGCTGAAGCTTTCTTT.

This clone was counted a few times. The chain recombines TRBV5-5 with TRBJ1-3; 7 bases fit TRBD1. The V gene's germline CDR1 is SGHKS and CDR2 YYEKEE (reference sequence). J gave up 3 bases and V 0 bases, and 6 bases lay outside the gene matches. The CDR3 spans 16 residues. CDR3 amino acids: CASSLAETGFGNTIYF. CDR3 nucleotides: TGTGCCAGCAGCTTGGCCGAGACAGGGTTTGGAAACACCATATATTTT.

The chain uses TRBV28 and TRBJ2-6, with D unresolved. The CDR3 totals 14 residues. V dropped 4 bases and J dropped 1 base, with 5 bases sitting between them. Germline CDR1 and CDR2: MDHEN and SYDVKM. This CDR3 reads CASSYRSGANVLTF. The CDR3 DNA reads TGTGCCAGCAGTTACAGATCTGGGGCCAACGTCCTGACTTTC.